The sequence of this T cell receptor (beta chain) was determined in a study of CD8 T cells in Susac syndrome. The authors reverse transcribed roughly 0.5 to 1 ug RNA with random hexamers. TCRdb ran MiXCR on the immunoSEQ multiplex PCR reads and lists one entry per CDR3 protein. The data show 300,000 to 350,000 distinct CDR3 sequences, about 90% seen once. CDR3 length: 15 amino acids. V was shortened by 5 bases and J by 4 bases, with 17 bases between the two germline ends. This chain joins TRBV12-3 or TRBV12-4 and TRBJ1-1; weak D call: TRBD1 (6 bases). This TCR was recovered from a human donor with multiple sclerosis. Source material: CD4+ T cells from PBMCs. CDR3 bases: TGTGCCAGCAGTCCCCGGGACAAGGGATGCACTGAAGCTTTCTTT. Its translation is CASSPRDKGCTEAFF.